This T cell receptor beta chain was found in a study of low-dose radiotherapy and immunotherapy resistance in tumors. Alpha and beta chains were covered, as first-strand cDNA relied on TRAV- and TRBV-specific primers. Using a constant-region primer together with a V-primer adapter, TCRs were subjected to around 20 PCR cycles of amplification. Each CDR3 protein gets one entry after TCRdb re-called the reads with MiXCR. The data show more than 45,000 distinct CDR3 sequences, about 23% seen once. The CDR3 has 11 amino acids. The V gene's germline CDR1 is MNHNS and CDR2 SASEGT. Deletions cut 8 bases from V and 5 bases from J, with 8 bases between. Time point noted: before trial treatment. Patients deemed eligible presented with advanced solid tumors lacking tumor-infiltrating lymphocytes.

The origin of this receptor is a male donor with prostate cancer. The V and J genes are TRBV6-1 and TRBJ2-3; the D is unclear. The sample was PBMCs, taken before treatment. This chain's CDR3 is CASPALDTQYF. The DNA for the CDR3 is TGTGCCAGCCCCGCCTTAGATACGCAGTATTTT.